This T cell receptor (beta chain) was recovered during a study of regulatory T cells in long-lasting Graves disease. In germline, CDR1 is SGHDN, CDR2 FVKESK. V lost 2 bases, J lost 5 bases, and 10 bases lay in between. This CDR3 has 14 residues. CDR3-region Arm-PCR and iRepertoire HTBI primers produced the TCR beta libraries. TCRdb redid the calling of the multiplex PCR reads with MiXCR, one entry per CDR3 protein. This sample yields 550,000 to 650,000 distinct CDR3 sequences, of which about 16% are seen a single time; about 12% belongs to the top ten. On this clonotype: Its matching antigen is unknown.

Notes on the study in general: Newly diagnosed patients shared about a thousand public clonotypes; persistent patients shared a few thousand. Under persistent disease, TRBV28, TRBJ1-2 and TRBJ2-5 were used preferentially.

Regarding time point: newly diagnosed GD, antithyroid drugs for less than 3 months. With RNA extracted from PBMCs as input, the TCR library was made. This same sample was also taken into another study, of T cells in Graves' hyperthyroidism and ophthalmopathy. According to that study: Among clonotypes expanded in thyroid above 0.001, most were also found in blood.

The V gene is TRBV14, the J gene TRBJ2-4, with a tentative D call TRBD2 (6 bases). This sample comprised peripheral blood mononuclear cells (PBMCs), obtained at new diagnosis, from a patient treated with antithyroid drugs. The clonotype was recovered from a man in his late teens or twenties with Graves disease. The CDR3 DNA is TGTGCCAGCAGCCAATCGGGACTGCAAAACATTCAGTACTTC. Translating it yields CASSQSGLQNIQYF.